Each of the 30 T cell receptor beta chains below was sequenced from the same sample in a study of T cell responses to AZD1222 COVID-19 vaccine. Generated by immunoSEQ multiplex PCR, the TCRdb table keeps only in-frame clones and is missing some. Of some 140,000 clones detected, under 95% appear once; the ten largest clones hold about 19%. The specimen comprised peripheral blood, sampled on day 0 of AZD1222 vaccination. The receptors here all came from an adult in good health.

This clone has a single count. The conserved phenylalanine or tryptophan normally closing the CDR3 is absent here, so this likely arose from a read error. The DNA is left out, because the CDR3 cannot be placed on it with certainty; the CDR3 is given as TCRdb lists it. The CDR3 here is CASSSGQGALTI. The chain couples TRBV7-9 to TRBJ2-7; TRBD1, the table's D call, was not compared with the DNA. The CDR3 is 12 amino acids in total, end residues counted. Germline V gene sequence: CDR1 SEHNR, CDR2 FQNEAQ (reference sequence).

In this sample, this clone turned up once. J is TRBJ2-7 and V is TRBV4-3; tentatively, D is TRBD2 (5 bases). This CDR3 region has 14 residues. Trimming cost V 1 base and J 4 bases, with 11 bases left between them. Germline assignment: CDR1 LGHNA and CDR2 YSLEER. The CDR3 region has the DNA TGCGCCAGCAGCCAAGGCCCACGGGGTTACGAGCAGTACTTC. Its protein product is CASSQGPRGYEQYF.

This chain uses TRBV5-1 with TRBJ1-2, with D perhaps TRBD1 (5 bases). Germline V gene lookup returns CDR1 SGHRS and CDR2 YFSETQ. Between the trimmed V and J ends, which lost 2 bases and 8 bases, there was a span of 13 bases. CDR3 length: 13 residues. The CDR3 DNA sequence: TGCGCCAGCAGCTTAGGGGCAGGGCACGGCTACACCTTC. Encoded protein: CASSLGAGHGYTF.

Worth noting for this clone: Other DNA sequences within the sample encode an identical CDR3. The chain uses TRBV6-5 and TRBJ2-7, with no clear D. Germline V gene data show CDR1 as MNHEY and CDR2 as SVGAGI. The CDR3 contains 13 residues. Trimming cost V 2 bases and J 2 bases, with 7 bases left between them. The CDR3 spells CASSYGRPYEQYF. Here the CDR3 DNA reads TGTGCCAGCAGTTACGGCAGGCCCTACGAGCAGTACTTC.

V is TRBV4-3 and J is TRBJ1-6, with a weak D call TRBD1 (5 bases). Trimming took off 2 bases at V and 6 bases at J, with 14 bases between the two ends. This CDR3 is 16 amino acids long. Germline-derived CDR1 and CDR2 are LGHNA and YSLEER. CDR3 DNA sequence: TGCGCCAGCAGCCAAAATCCCGCCGGGGGTAATTCACCCCTCCACTTT. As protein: CASSQNPAGGNSPLHF.

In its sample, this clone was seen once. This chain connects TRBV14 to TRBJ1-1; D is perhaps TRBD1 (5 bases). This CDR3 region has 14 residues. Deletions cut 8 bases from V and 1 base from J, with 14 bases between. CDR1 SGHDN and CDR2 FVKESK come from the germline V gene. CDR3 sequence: CASLAGHENTEAFF. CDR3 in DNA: TGTGCCAGCCTAGCTGGACACGAGAACACTGAAGCTTTCTTT.

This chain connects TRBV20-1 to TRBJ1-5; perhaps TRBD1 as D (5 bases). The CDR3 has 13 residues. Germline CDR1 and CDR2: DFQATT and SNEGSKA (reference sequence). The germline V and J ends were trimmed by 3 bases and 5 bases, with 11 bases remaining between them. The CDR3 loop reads CSASDQGDQPQHF. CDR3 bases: TGCAGTGCTAGTGATCAGGGTGATCAGCCCCAGCATTTT.

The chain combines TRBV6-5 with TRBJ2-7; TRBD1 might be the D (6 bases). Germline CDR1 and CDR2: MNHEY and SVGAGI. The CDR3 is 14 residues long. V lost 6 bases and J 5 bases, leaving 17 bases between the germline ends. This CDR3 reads CASSPPQTGDEQYF. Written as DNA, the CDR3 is TGTGCCAGCAGCCCCCCCCAGACAGGAGACGAGCAGTACTTC.

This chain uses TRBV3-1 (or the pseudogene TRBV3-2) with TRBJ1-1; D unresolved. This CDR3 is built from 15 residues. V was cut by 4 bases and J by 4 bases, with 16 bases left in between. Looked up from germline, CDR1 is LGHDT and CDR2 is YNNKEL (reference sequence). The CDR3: CASSPETPMGTEAFF. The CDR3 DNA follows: TGTGCCAGCAGCCCGGAGACACCCATGGGCACTGAAGCTTTCTTT.

The CDR3 region is CASSQAIAVNGELFF. The CDR3 DNA follows: TGTGCCAGCAGCCAAGCTATCGCGGTTAACGGGGAGCTGTTTTTT. The chain recombines TRBV3-1 (or the pseudogene TRBV3-2) with TRBJ2-2; no clear D gene. Germline CDR1 reads LGHDT; CDR2 reads YNNKEL (reference sequence). V lost 1 base, J lost 7 bases, and 13 bases lay in between. The length of the CDR3 is 15 residues.

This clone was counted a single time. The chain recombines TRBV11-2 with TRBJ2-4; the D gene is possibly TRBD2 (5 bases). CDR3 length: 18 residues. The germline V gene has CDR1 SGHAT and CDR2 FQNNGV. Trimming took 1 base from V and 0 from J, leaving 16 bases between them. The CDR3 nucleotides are TGTGCCAGCAGCTTAGTTTCGTTCGGGAATAGAGCCAAAAACATTCAGTACTTC. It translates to CASSLVSFGNRAKNIQYF. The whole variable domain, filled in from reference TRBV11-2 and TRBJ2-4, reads EAGVAQSPRYKIIEKRQSVAFWCNPISGHATLYWYQQILGQGPKLLIQFQNNGVVDDSQLPKDRFSAERLKGVDSTLKIQPAKLEDSAVYLCASSLVSFGNRAKNIQYFGAGTRLSVL.

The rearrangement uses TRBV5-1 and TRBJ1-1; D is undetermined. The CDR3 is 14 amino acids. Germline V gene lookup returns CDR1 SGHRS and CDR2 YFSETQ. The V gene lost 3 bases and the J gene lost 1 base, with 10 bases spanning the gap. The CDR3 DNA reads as TGCGCCAGCAGCTGGGAGAAGAGGAACACTGAAGCTTTCTTT. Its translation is CASSWEKRNTEAFF.

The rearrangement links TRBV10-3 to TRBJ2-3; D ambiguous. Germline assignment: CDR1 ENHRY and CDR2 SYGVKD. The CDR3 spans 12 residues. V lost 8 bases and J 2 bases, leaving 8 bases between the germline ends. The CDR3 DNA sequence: TGTGCCATCGGGCTAGACACAGATACGCAGTATTTT. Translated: CAIGLDTDTQYF.

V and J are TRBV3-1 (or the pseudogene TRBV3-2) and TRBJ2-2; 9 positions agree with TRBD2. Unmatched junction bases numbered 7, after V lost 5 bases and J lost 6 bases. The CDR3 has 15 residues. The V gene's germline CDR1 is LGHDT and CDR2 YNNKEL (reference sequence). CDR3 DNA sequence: TGTGCCAGCAGCTCGTTTAGCGGGAGCGCCGGGGAGCTGTTTTTT. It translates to CASSSFSGSAGELFF.

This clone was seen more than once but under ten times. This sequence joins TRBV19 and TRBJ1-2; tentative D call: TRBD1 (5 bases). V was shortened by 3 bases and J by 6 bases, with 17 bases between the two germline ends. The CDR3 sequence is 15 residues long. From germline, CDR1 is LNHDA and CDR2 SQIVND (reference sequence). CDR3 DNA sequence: TGTGCCAGTAGTATGGGAACAGGCCGTTTGGATGGCTACACCTTC. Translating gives CASSMGTGRLDGYTF.

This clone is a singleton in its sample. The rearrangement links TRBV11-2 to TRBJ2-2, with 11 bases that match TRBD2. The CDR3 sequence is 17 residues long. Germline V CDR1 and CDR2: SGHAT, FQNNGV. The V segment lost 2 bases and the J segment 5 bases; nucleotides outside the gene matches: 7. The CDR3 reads CASSLSVLAGETGELFF. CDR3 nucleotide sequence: TGTGCCAGCAGCTTATCGGTACTAGCGGGAGAGACCGGGGAGCTGTTTTTT.

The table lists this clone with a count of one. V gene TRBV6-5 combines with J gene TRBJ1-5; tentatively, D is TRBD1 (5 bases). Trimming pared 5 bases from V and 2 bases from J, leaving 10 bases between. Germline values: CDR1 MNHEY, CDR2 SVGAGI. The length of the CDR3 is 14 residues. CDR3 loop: CASSPQGGNQPQHF. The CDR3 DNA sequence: TGTGCCAGCAGTCCCCAGGGAGGCAATCAGCCCCAGCATTTT.

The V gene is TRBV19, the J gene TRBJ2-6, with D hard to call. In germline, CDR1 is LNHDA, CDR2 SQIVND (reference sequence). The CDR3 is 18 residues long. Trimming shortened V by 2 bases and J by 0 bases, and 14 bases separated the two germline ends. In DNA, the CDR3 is TGTGCCAGTAGTATATTCCAGAGTTCCCGCTCTGGGGCCAACGTCCTGACTTTC. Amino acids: CASSIFQSSRSGANVLTF.

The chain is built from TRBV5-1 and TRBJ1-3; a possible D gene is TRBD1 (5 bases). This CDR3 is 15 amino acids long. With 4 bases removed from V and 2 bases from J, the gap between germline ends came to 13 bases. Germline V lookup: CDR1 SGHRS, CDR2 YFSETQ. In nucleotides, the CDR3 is TGCGCCAGCAGCCACGGGGCGGACGCTGGAAACACCATATATTTT. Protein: CASSHGADAGNTIYF.

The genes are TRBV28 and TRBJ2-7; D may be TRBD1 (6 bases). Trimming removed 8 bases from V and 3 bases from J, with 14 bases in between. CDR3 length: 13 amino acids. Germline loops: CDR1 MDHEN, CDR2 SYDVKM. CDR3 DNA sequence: TGTGCCAGCTCCGACGGACAGAGCTACGAGCAGTACTTC. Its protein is CASSDGQSYEQYF. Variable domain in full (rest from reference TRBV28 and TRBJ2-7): DVKVTQSSRYLVKRTGEKVFLECVQDMDHENMFWYRQDPGLGLRLIYFSYDVKMKEKGDIPEGYSVSREKKERFSLILESASTNQTSMYLCASSDGQSYEQYFGPGTRLTVT.

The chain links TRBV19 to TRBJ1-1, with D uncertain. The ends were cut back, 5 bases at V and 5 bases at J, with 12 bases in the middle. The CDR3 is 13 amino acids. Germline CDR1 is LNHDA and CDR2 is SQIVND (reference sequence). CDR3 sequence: CASSGLGVTEAFF. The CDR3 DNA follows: TGTGCCAGTAGTGGTCTGGGAGTTACTGAAGCTTTCTTT.

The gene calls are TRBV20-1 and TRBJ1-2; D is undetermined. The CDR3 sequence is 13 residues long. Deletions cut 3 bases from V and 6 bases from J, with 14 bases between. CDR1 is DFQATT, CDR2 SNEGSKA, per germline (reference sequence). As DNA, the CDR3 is TGCAGTGCTAGTGGTTGGGCCATGCATGGCTACACCTTC. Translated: CSASGWAMHGYTF.

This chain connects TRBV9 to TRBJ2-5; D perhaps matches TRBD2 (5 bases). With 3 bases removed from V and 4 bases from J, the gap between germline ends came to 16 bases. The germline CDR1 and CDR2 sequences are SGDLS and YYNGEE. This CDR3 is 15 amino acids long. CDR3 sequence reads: CASSDPEGLGETQYF. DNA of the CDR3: TGTGCCAGCAGCGATCCTGAGGGCTTGGGAGAGACCCAGTACTTC.

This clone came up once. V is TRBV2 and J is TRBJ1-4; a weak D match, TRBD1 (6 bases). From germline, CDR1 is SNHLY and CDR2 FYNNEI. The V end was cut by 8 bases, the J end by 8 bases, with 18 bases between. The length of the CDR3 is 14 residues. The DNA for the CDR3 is TGTGCCAGCTTCACGGGACAAGTGGGGGAAAAACTGTTTTTT. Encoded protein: CASFTGQVGEKLFF.

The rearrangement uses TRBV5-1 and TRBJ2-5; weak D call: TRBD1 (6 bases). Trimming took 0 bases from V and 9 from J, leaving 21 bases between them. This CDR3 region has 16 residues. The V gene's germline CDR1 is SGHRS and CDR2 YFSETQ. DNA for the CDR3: TGCGCCAGCAGCTTGGGAGGCGCCAGGGGTGAGAGCGCCCAGTACTTC. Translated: CASSLGGARGESAQYF.

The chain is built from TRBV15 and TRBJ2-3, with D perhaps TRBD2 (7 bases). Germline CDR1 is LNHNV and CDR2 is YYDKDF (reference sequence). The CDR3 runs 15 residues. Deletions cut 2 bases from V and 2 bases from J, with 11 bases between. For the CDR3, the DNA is TGTGCCACCAGCAGACCGGGGGGCTTCACAGATACGCAGTATTTT. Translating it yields CATSRPGGFTDTQYF.

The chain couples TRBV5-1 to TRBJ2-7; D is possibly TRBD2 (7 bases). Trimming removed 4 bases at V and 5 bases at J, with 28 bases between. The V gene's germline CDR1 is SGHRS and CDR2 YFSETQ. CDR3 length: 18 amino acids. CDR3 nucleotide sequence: TGCGCCAGCAGCGCGGGGGCGCGAGGGCGGGGAGGGGACCACGAGCAGTACTTC. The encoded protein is CASSAGARGRGGDHEQYF.

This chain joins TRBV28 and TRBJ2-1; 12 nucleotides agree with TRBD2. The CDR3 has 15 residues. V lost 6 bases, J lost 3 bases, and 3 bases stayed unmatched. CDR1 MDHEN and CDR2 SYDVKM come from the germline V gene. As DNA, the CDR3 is TGTGCCAGCAGCCGACTAGCGGGAGTCTACAATGAGCAGTTCTTC. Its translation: CASSRLAGVYNEQFF.

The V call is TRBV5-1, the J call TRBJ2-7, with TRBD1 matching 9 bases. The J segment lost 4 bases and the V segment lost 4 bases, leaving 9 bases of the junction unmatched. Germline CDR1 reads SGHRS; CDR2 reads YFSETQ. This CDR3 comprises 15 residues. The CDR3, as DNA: TGCGCCAGCAGCCGGTCTGGACAGGGGATATACGAGCAGTACTTC. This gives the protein CASSRSGQGIYEQYF.

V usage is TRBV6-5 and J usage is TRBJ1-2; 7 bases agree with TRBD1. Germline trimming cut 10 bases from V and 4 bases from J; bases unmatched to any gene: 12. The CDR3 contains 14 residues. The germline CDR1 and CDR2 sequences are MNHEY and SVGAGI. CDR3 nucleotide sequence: TGTGCCACTCGGGCAGGGGGTCGCCCCTATGGCTACACCTTC. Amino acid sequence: CATRAGGRPYGYTF.